The 9 T cell receptor beta chains below were found in one sample sequenced in a study of shared clonotypes between healthy human individuals. The repertoire was sequenced with immunoSEQ multiplex PCR; TCRdb's copy has only in-frame clones and lacks some. This repertoire shows roughly 2.4 million clones, approximately 94% found once; its top ten account for roughly 0.13%. Input material: naive CD4+ T cells sorted from blood. Subset in this sample: CD45RA+ positively selected. These receptors all stem from a man between 18 and 29 years old in good health.

The chain links TRBV28 to TRBJ1-1; 7 positions match TRBD1. V lost 5 bases and J lost 5; bases outside the gene matches: 11. The CDR3 is made up of 15 amino acids. The germline CDR1 and CDR2 sequences are MDHEN and SYDVKM. CDR3 nucleotide sequence: TGTGCCAGCAGTGACCAGGGGGGGCTAGTAACTGAAGCTTTCTTT. It codes for CASSDQGGLVTEAFF.

The chain couples TRBV19 to TRBJ2-1; D is unclear. The length of the CDR3 is 15 residues. Trimming cost V 3 bases and J 0 bases, with 9 bases left between them. Germline values: CDR1 LNHDA, CDR2 SQIVND (reference sequence). The CDR3 region has the DNA TGTGCCAGTAGTATCCCCAGGAGCTCCTACAATGAGCAGTTCTTC. As protein: CASSIPRSSYNEQFF.

The gene calls are TRBV5-1 and TRBJ2-1; 7 bases align to TRBD2. The CDR3 spans 15 residues. J lost 4 bases, V lost 1 base, and 5 bases had no gene match. Germline CDR1 is SGHRS and CDR2 is YFSETQ. CDR3 DNA: TGCGCCAGCAGCTTGCGCGGGGGTCTGTACAATGAGCAGTTCTTC. Translation gives CASSLRGGLYNEQFF.

V gene TRBV5-1 combines with J gene TRBJ2-1; 7 bases agree with TRBD1. The V and J ends lost 9 bases and 10 bases, in that order; junction bases with no gene match: 13. The CDR3 covers 13 residues. The V gene's germline CDR1 is SGHRS and CDR2 YFSETQ. This CDR3 reads CATRQGDVNEQFF. CDR3 sequence (DNA): TGCGCCACCCGGCAGGGGGACGTGAACGAGCAGTTCTTC.

On this clone: This sample also contains other DNA sequences that code for the same CDR3. J is TRBJ2-7 and V is TRBV5-4; 8 bases align to TRBD1. Trimming removed 4 bases from V and 3 bases from J; junction bases left unmatched: 3. There are 13 residues in the CDR3. Looked up from germline, CDR1 is SGHNT and CDR2 is YYREEE (reference sequence). DNA for the CDR3: TGTGCCAGCAGCCAGACAGGGGTCTACGAGCAGTACTTC. Translation gives CASSQTGVYEQYF.

This chain connects TRBV30 to TRBJ1-5, with 8 bases matching TRBD1. V trimming: 3 bases; J trimming: 4 bases; junction bases outside the gene matches: 8. This CDR3 is built from 15 residues. Germline CDR1 GTSNPN, CDR2 SVGIG (reference sequence). CDR3 DNA sequence: TGTGCCTGGAGCAAATCGACAGGGGCAAATCAGCCCCAGCATTTT. Translated: CAWSKSTGANQPQHF.

Comments on this clone: One end of the junction varies from germline; a read error may be responsible. This chain joins TRBV7-2 and TRBJ2-1, with TRBD2 matching 11 bases. Germline V gives CDR1 SGHTA, CDR2 FQGNSA. The CDR3 runs 15 residues. The CDR3 DNA sequence: TGTGCCAGCAGATTAGCGGGAGGGGCCTACAATGAGCAGTTCTTC. Its translation: CASRLAGGAYNEQFF.

This clone occurred once. The J gene is TRBJ2-7, the V gene TRBV5-1; D gene uncertain. Trimming took 4 bases from V and 7 from J, leaving 15 bases between them. The CDR3 is 13 residues long. Looked up from germline, CDR1 is SGHRS and CDR2 is YFSETQ. CDR3 amino acids: CASSGQDGVEQYF. The CDR3 nucleotides read TGCGCCAGCAGCGGCCAGGACGGAGTGGAGCAGTACTTC.

Here the CDR3 DNA reads TGTGCCAGCAGCGCGATTAGCGGGAACTCCTACGAGCAGTACTTC. Protein sequence: CASSAISGNSYEQYF. The gene calls are TRBV2 and TRBJ2-7; TRBD2 matches 8 bases. V dropped 6 bases and J dropped 0; count of bases not matched to a gene: 7. The CDR3 loop spans 15 amino acids. Germline V gene data show CDR1 as SNHLY and CDR2 as FYNNEI.